The 22 T cell receptor beta chains below were found in one sample sequenced in a study of blood T cell repertoires in COVID-19. Repertoires were generated with immunoSEQ multiplex PCR, while TCRdb's copy carries only in-frame clones and drops some. The repertoire has hundreds of thousands of clones, around 87% of them found once; the top ten carry about 1.6%. Sequenced input: peripheral blood. These receptors were collected from a woman aged 35 to 49 who had recovered from COVID-19.

V gene TRBV9 combines with J gene TRBJ1-2, with a tentative D call TRBD1 (6 bases). The CDR3 consists of 12 residues. Trimming removed 7 bases from V and 3 bases from J, with 10 bases in between. Germline V lookup: CDR1 SGDLS, CDR2 YYNGEE. The CDR3 loop is CASQKGDYGYTF. DNA of the CDR3: TGTGCCAGCCAAAAGGGGGACTATGGCTACACCTTC.

This clone came up a few times. CDR3 sequence reads: CASSRHPAGSGTEAFF. In DNA, the CDR3 is TGTGCCAGCAGCAGACACCCGGCCGGAAGTGGTACTGAAGCTTTCTTT. The genes are TRBV7-2 and TRBJ1-1, with D unclear. This CDR3 contains 16 residues. The germline CDR1 and CDR2 sequences are SGHTA and FQGNSA. V was pared by 5 bases and J by 5 bases, with 21 bases between.

The rearrangement uses TRBV19 and TRBJ2-7, with 8 bases lining up with TRBD1. The CDR3 length is 14 residues. V shed 6 bases, J shed 2 bases, and the junction held 6 bases outside the gene matches. CDR1 LNHDA and CDR2 SQIVND come from the germline V gene (reference sequence). The DNA for the CDR3 is TGTGCCAGTAGAAACAGGGGGACCCCCTACGAGCAGTACTTC. Amino acids: CASRNRGTPYEQYF. The full variable domain, completed using reference TRBV19 and TRBJ2-7, is DGGITQSPKYLFRKEGQNVTLSCEQNLNHDAMYWYRQDPGQGLRLIYYSQIVNDFQKGDIAEGYSVSREKKESFPLTVTSAQKNPTAFYLCASRNRGTPYEQYFGPGTRLTVT.

The rearrangement joins TRBV19 to TRBJ1-2; D is unresolved. In germline, CDR1 is LNHDA, CDR2 SQIVND (reference sequence). V lost 1 base and J 4 bases, leaving 19 bases between the germline ends. The CDR3 is 17 amino acids. Here the CDR3 reads CASSIALASQSGYGYTF. CDR3 sequence (DNA): TGTGCCAGTAGTATAGCCTTAGCTTCGCAATCGGGCTATGGCTACACCTTC.

This sequence joins TRBV6-6 and TRBJ2-7; the D is unclear. CDR3 length: 14 residues. CDR1 is MNHNY and CDR2 is SVGAGI in the germline V gene (reference sequence). The V end was cut by 2 bases, the J end by 3 bases, with 11 bases between. The CDR3 DNA sequence: TGTGCCAGCAGTTACACGACACCCGACTACGAGCAGTACTTC. Translation: CASSYTTPDYEQYF.

This clone was picked up one time. The V and J genes are TRBV27 and TRBJ1-4, with 7 bases aligning to TRBD1. V lost 5 bases, J lost 8 bases, and 5 bases stayed unmatched. This CDR3 is built from 13 residues. Germline V CDR1 and CDR2: MNHEY, SMNVEV (reference sequence). Here the CDR3 reads CASSHRDSEKLFF. The CDR3 DNA follows: TGTGCCAGCAGTCACCGGGACAGCGAAAAACTGTTTTTT.

The genes are TRBV7-2 and TRBJ2-7, with D perhaps TRBD1 (6 bases). Germline V lookup: CDR1 SGHTA, CDR2 FQGNSA. This CDR3 is built from 14 residues. Trimming removed 5 bases at V and 0 bases at J, with 11 bases between. The CDR3 nucleotides read TGTGCCAGCAGCCTGTACAGGGACTCCTACGAGCAGTACTTC. Its translation: CASSLYRDSYEQYF.

The J gene is TRBJ1-4, the V gene TRBV5-1, with a possible D match to TRBD1 (6 bases). Between the trimmed V and J ends, which lost 2 bases and 1 base, there was a span of 6 bases. Per the germline V gene, CDR1 is SGHRS and CDR2 is YFSETQ. CDR3 length: 14 amino acids. CDR3 nucleotides: TGCGCCAGCAGCTTACAGGGAACTAATGAAAAACTGTTTTTT. It translates to CASSLQGTNEKLFF.

The chain has TRBV5-3 and TRBJ1-1; weak D call: TRBD1 (6 bases). TRBV5-3 is treated as an ORF (open reading frame) with a function not yet certain. The V gene lost 4 bases and the J gene lost 6 bases, with 10 bases spanning the gap. This CDR3 comprises 12 residues. CDR3 nucleotide sequence: TGTGCCAGAAGCGCCAGACAGGCTGAAGCTTTCTTT. This gives the protein CARSARQAEAFF.

This chain joins TRBV5-1 and TRBJ1-2; 10 positions agree with TRBD1. Germline CDR1 SGHRS, CDR2 YFSETQ. Losses at the gene ends were 0 bases for V and 14 bases for J; bases not matched to a gene: 10. CDR3 length equals 14 residues. The CDR3 protein is CASSLALGTGDLTF. In DNA, the CDR3 is TGCGCCAGCAGCTTGGCCTTAGGGACAGGGGATCTGACCTTC.

The V gene is TRBV4-1, the J gene TRBJ1-3, with no clear D. Trimming pared 1 base from V and 0 bases from J, leaving 13 bases between. This CDR3 spans 17 amino acids. Germline V gene lookup returns CDR1 MGHRA and CDR2 YSYEKL. The CDR3 bases are TGCGCCAGCAGCCAAGGGCCGTTTTATCCCTCTGGAAACACCATATATTTT. It codes for CASSQGPFYPSGNTIYF.

This chain connects TRBV5-5 to TRBJ1-3; D is unclear. Looked up from germline, CDR1 is SGHKS and CDR2 is YYEKEE (reference sequence). The CDR3 has 17 amino acids. Trimming left V 0 bases short and J 0 bases short, with 13 bases between. The CDR3 is CASSLASVNPSGNTIYF. CDR3 nucleotides: TGTGCCAGCAGCTTGGCGTCGGTAAATCCCTCTGGAAACACCATATATTTT.

The V call is TRBV9, the J call TRBJ1-2; 7 bases match TRBD1. Germline V gives CDR1 SGDLS, CDR2 YYNGEE. V was clipped by 4 bases and J by 0 bases; unmatched bases: 9. The CDR3 extends over 16 amino acids. The CDR3, as DNA: TGTGCCAGCAGCCCTACGACAGGGCGAGCTAACTATGGCTACACCTTC. Translating it yields CASSPTTGRANYGYTF.

This chain uses TRBV4-3 with TRBJ1-3; D is unresolved. V lost 0 bases and J lost 0, with 15 bases in between. Germline assignment: CDR1 LGHNA and CDR2 YSLEER. The CDR3 has 18 amino acids. The CDR3 DNA sequence: TGCGCCAGCAGCCAAGATGGCTCCGACGGGGACTCTGGAAACACCATATATTTT. This encodes CASSQDGSDGDSGNTIYF.

The chain is built from TRBV7-9 and TRBJ1-6; 8 nucleotides agree with TRBD1. Trimming removed 3 bases from V and 7 bases from J; junction bases left unmatched: 2. The CDR3 has 14 residues. Germline V gene data show CDR1 as SEHNR and CDR2 as FQNEAQ (reference sequence). CDR3 residues: CASSFRDRNSPLHF. CDR3 DNA sequence: TGTGCCAGCAGCTTCCGGGACAGGAATTCACCCCTCCACTTT.

The genes are TRBV5-4 and TRBJ1-2; D might be TRBD1 (6 bases). Germline CDR1 SGHNT, CDR2 YYREEE (reference sequence). Between the trimmed V and J ends, which lost 0 bases and 4 bases, there was a span of 16 bases. The CDR3 runs to 16 residues. The CDR3: CASSLVQGPAPYGYTF. CDR3 DNA sequence: TGTGCCAGCAGCTTGGTACAGGGACCCGCACCCTATGGCTACACCTTC.

CDR3 bases: TGCGCCAGCAGCCCGCGGGGGGACGCAGATACGCAGTATTTT. It is translated as CASSPRGDADTQYF. The chain employs TRBV5-1 and TRBJ2-3; 8 nucleotides line up with TRBD2. V trimming: 4 bases; J trimming: 4 bases; junction bases outside the gene matches: 5. Germline values: CDR1 SGHRS, CDR2 YFSETQ. The CDR3 loop spans 14 amino acids.

The V and J genes are TRBV12-3 or TRBV12-4 and TRBJ1-2; 7 positions match TRBD1. With 5 bases clipped from V and 4 bases from J, the junction kept 4 bases outside the gene matches. This CDR3 is 13 amino acids long. CDR3 bases: TGTGCCAGCAGTCAGGGGACAGTCTATGGCTACACCTTC. Translation: CASSQGTVYGYTF.

V usage is TRBV5-8 and J usage is TRBJ2-6, with D perhaps matching TRBD2 (6 bases). Germline V gene data show CDR1 as SGHTS and CDR2 as YDEGEE. V shed 3 bases and J shed 1 base, with 8 bases lying between them. CDR3 length equals 15 residues. The CDR3 DNA reads TGTGCCAGCAGCTGGGGGAGGTCTGGGGCCAACGTCCTGACTTTC. Translation gives CASSWGRSGANVLTF. Based on the CDR3 plus reference TRBV5-8 and TRBJ2-6, the full variable domain is EAGVTQSPTHLIKTRGQQATLRCSPISGHTSVYWYQQALGLGLQFLLWYDEGEERNRGNFPPRFSGRQFPNYSSELNVNALELEDSALYLCASSWGRSGANVLTFGAGSRLTVL.

The rearrangement links TRBV13 to TRBJ2-3; D unclear. Germline lookup yields CDR1 PRHDT and CDR2 FYEKMQ (reference sequence). Trimming pared 2 bases from V and 4 bases from J, leaving 13 bases between. The CDR3 runs to 15 residues. CDR3 nucleotide sequence: TGTGCCAGCAGCTTAACGAACTCGAGAGCAGATACGCAGTATTTT. Protein: CASSLTNSRADTQYF. The full variable domain, with the rest looked up from reference TRBV13 and TRBJ2-3, is AAGVIQSPRHLIKEKRETATLKCYPIPRHDTVYWYQQGPGQDPQFLISFYEKMQSDKGSIPDRFSAQQFSDYHSELNMSSLELGDSALYFCASSLTNSRADTQYFGPGTRLTVL.

This chain joins TRBV30 and TRBJ1-1; 7 nucleotides align to TRBD1. CDR1 is GTSNPN and CDR2 is SVGIG in the germline V gene (reference sequence). Trimming at V came to 1 base and at J to 8 bases, leaving 7 bases not matched to a gene. The CDR3 loop spans 13 amino acids. CDR3 DNA: TGTGCCTGGAGTGGAGACAGGGAGACCGAAGCTTTCTTT. Protein: CAWSGDRETEAFF.

The chain couples TRBV6-4 to TRBJ2-3, with D perhaps matching TRBD2 (7 bases). The CDR3 runs to 16 residues. V was cut by 0 bases and J by 5 bases, with 15 bases left in between. Germline V gives CDR1 MRHNA, CDR2 SNTAGT. Written as DNA, the CDR3 is TGTGCCAGCAGTGACTCAAGGGGGGGCCTAATAGATACGCAGTATTTT. Translated: CASSDSRGGLIDTQYF.